This TCR beta chain was sequenced in a study of regulatory T cells in long-lasting Graves disease. Findings of the study overall: Persistent disease showed a preference for TRBV28, TRBJ1-2 and TRBJ2-5.

Looked up from germline, CDR1 is SNHLY and CDR2 is FYNNEI. The CDR3 loop spans 15 amino acids. Trimming took 8 bases from V and 0 from J; bases not matched to a gene: 3. CDR3-region Arm-PCR and iRepertoire HTBI primers produced the TCR beta libraries. TCRdb reprocessed the multiplex PCR reads via MiXCR and lists one record per CDR3 protein. The sample has some 340,000 distinct CDR3 sequences, 12% seen once; the top ten hold approximately 20%. Details on this clonotype: Its cognate antigen is unknown.

Time point reported: newly diagnosed GD, antithyroid drugs for less than 3 months. After RNA was extracted from PBMCs, the TCR library was made from it. These data were also filed under a second study, of T cells in Graves' hyperthyroidism and ophthalmopathy. That paper states: Newly diagnosed patients aged 18 to 65 had hyperthyroidism of under 2 months' duration. TCR CDR3 regions were first amplified by RT-PCR with HTBI primers. Most thyroid clonotypes expanded above 0.001 appeared in blood too.

The rearrangement links TRBV2 to TRBJ2-4; 11 bases fit TRBD2. The sequence came from a woman aged 18-29 years with Graves disease. Specimen: peripheral blood mononuclear cells (PBMCs), collected at new diagnosis, from a patient treated with antithyroid drugs. CDR3 coding DNA: TGTGCCAGCCGTGGACTAGCGGGAGCCAAAAACATTCAGTACTTC. It translates to CASRGLAGAKNIQYF.